The sequence of this TCR beta chain was determined in a study of control samples from healthy donors and cancer patients. Germline V gene data show CDR1 as SGHVS and CDR2 as FNYEAQ. V was pared by 1 base and J by 0 bases, with 1 base of the junction left unmatched. The CDR3 sequence is 16 residues long. The protocol was immunoSEQ multiplex PCR, while the TCRdb copy is restricted to in-frame clones and leaves out a portion. The data hold under 150,000 clones, with 80% to 90% observed a single time. The sequenced material came from PBMCs. The receptor was isolated from a woman between 50 and 59 years old with colorectal cancer. The chain joins TRBV7-6 to TRBJ2-7; 12 nucleotides agree with TRBD1. This CDR3 is CASSLGGQGASYEQYF. In DNA form, the CDR3 reads TGTGCCAGCAGCTTAGGGGGACAGGGGGCCTCCTACGAGCAGTACTTC.